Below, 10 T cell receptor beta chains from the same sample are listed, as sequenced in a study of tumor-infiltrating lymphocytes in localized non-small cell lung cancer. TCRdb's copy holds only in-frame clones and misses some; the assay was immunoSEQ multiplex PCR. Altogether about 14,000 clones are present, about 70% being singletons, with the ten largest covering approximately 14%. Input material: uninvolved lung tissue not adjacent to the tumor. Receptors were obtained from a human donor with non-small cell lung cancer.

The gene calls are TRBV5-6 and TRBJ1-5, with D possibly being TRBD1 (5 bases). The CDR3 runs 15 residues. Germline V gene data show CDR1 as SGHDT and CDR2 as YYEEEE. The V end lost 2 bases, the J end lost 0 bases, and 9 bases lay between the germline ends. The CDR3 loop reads CASSFGRASNQPQHF. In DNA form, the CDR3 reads TGTGCCAGCAGCTTTGGCAGGGCTAGCAATCAGCCCCAGCATTTT.

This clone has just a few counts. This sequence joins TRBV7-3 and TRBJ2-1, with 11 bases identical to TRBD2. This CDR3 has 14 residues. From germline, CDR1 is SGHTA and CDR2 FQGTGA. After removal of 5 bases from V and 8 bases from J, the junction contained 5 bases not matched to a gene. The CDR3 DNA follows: TGTGCCAGCAGCCGACTAGCGGGAACCTATGAGCAGTTCTTC. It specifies CASSRLAGTYEQFF.

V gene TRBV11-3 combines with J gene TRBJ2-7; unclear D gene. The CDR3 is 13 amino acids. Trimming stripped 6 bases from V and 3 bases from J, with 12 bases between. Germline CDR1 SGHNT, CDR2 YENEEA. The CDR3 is CASRDGTSYEQYF. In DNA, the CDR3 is TGTGCCAGCAGGGACGGAACAAGCTACGAGCAGTACTTC.

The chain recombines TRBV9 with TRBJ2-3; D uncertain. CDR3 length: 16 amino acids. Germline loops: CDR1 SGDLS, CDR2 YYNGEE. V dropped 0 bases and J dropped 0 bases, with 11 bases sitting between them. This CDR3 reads CASSVGSAASTDTQYF. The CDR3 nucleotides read TGTGCCAGCAGCGTAGGTAGTGCAGCTAGCACAGATACGCAGTATTTT.

CDR3 residues: CASSRDPRDINYGYTF. DNA of the CDR3: TGTGCCAGCAGCCGAGACCCACGGGACATCAACTATGGCTACACCTTC. V gene TRBV5-4 combines with J gene TRBJ1-2; TRBD1 might be the D (6 bases). Trimming removed 4 bases at V and 2 bases at J, with 18 bases between. This CDR3 has 16 amino acids. Per germline, CDR1 SGHNT and CDR2 YYREEE (reference sequence). Supplemented by reference TRBV5-4 and TRBJ1-2, the full variable domain reads ETGVTQSPTHLIKTRGQQVTLRCSSQSGHNTVSWYQQALGQGPQFIFQYYREEENGRGNFPPRFSGLQFPNYSSELNVNALELDDSALYLCASSRDPRDINYGYTFGSGTRLTVV.

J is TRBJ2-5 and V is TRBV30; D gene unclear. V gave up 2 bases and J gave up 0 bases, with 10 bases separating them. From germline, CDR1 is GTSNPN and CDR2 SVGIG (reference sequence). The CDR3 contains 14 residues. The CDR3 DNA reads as TGTGCCTGGAGTTATATGGGCAACCAAGAGACCCAGTACTTC. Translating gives CAWSYMGNQETQYF.

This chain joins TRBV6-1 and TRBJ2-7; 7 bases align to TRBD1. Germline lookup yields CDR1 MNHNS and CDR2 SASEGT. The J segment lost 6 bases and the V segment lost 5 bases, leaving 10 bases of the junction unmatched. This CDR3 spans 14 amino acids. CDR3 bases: TGTGCCAGCAGTTTGACAGGGAGTAATCGCGAGCAGTACTTC. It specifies CASSLTGSNREQYF.

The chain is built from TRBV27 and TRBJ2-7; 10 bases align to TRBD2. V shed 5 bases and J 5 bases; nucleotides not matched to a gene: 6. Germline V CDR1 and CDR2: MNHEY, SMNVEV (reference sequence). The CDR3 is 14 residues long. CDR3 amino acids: CASSSKREGHEQYF. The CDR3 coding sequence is TGTGCCAGCAGTAGCAAGCGGGAGGGCCACGAGCAGTACTTC.

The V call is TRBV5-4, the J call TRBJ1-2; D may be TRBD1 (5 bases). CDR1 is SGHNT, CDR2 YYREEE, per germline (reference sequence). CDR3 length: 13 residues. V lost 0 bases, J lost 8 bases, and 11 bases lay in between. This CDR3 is CASSLAGARGYTF. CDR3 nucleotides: TGTGCCAGCAGCTTGGCCGGGGCGCGAGGCTACACCTTC.

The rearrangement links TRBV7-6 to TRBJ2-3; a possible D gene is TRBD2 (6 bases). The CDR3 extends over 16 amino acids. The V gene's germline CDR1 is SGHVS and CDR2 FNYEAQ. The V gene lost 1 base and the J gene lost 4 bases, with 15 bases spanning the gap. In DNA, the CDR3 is TGTGCCAGCAGCTTAGACCGGGGGTCCCTCGCAGATACGCAGTATTTT. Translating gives CASSLDRGSLADTQYF.